A single sample gave rise to the 18 T cell receptor beta chains below, sequenced in a study of technical replicates of blood from several donors. Data came from immunoSEQ multiplex PCR; TCRdb stores just in-frame clones and leaves some out. The sample has more than 65,000 clones, 91% seen once; the top ten hold around 0.34%. The specimen sequenced was T cells isolated from PBMCs. The receptors here all came from a human donor in good health. Some clones in this sample may be carry-over from other donors' samples.

This rearrangement joins TRBV7-9 to TRBJ2-2; 8 bases line up with TRBD1. The CDR3 is 16 residues long. Germline CDR1 SEHNR, CDR2 FQNEAQ (reference sequence). With V trimmed by 5 bases and J by 5 bases, 10 bases remained unmatched. The CDR3 nucleotides read TGTGCCAGCAGCAAACGACAGGGGATTGGAACCGGGGAGCTGTTTTTT. Its translation is CASSKRQGIGTGELFF.

This chain connects TRBV11-2 to TRBJ1-1; D uncertain. Germline V gene sequence: CDR1 SGHAT, CDR2 FQNNGV. Trimming pared 2 bases from V and 3 bases from J, leaving 7 bases between. The CDR3 extends over 13 amino acids. Here the CDR3 DNA reads TGTGCCAGCAGCTTAAGTCGGTACACTGAAGCTTTCTTT. Its translation is CASSLSRYTEAFF.

The rearrangement uses TRBV5-1 and TRBJ2-1; D is possibly TRBD2 (11 bases). V was clipped by 3 bases and J by 5 bases, with 27 bases between them. This CDR3 spans 19 amino acids. Germline CDR1 reads SGHRS; CDR2 reads YFSETQ. CDR3 bases: TGCGCCAGCAGCTGGGAGACAGGGGGCCGACTAGCGGGGCACAATGAGCAGTTCTTC. Encoded protein: CASSWETGGRLAGHNEQFF.

This clone was detected a few times. The chain couples TRBV5-1 to TRBJ2-2, with 8 nucleotides matching TRBD1. The V and J ends lost 4 bases and 5 bases, in that order; junction bases with no gene match: 7. Germline-derived CDR1 and CDR2 are SGHRS and YFSETQ. This CDR3 is built from 15 residues. CDR3 nucleotides: TGCGCCAGCAGCGTGACAGGGGATCGAACCGGGGAGCTGTTTTTT. Its protein product is CASSVTGDRTGELFF.

The chain links TRBV7-8 to TRBJ2-1; 7 nucleotides line up with TRBD2. The V segment lost 1 base and the J segment 8 bases; nucleotides outside the gene matches: 17. The CDR3 sequence is 18 residues long. Germline V lookup: CDR1 SGHVS, CDR2 FQNEAQ. CDR3 in DNA: TGTGCCAGCAGCTTAGTAGGTCTTATGAGGGGCCGGGGGGATGAGCAGTTCTTC. Translated: CASSLVGLMRGRGDEQFF.

The rearrangement uses TRBV2 and TRBJ2-5; 9 bases match TRBD2. The ends lost 7 bases at V and 0 bases at J; junction bases unmatched: 6. The germline CDR1 and CDR2 sequences are SNHLY and FYNNEI. The CDR3 sequence is 15 residues long. The CDR3 is CASTLERGDQETQYF. The CDR3 DNA is TGTGCCAGCACTCTCGAGCGGGGGGACCAAGAGACCCAGTACTTC.

The chain couples TRBV27 to TRBJ1-1; D perhaps matches TRBD1 (5 bases). Germline-derived CDR1 and CDR2 are MNHEY and SMNVEV (reference sequence). The ends were cut back, 5 bases at V and 6 bases at J, with 13 bases in the middle. This CDR3 is 13 amino acids long. Here the CDR3 reads CASSVGGVPEAFF. CDR3 nucleotide sequence: TGTGCCAGCAGTGTGGGGGGTGTCCCTGAAGCTTTCTTT.

The chain couples TRBV19 to TRBJ1-2, with 11 positions matching TRBD1. The CDR3 loop spans 19 amino acids. Germline CDR1 reads LNHDA; CDR2 reads SQIVND (reference sequence). Germline trimming cut 3 bases from V and 2 bases from J; bases unmatched to any gene: 14. The chain's CDR3 is CASSISTSWDRGLNYGYTF. In DNA, the CDR3 is TGTGCCAGTAGTATTTCTACGTCCTGGGACAGGGGGTTAAACTATGGCTACACCTTC. Full variable domain (rest looked up from reference TRBV19 and TRBJ1-2): DGGITQSPKYLFRKEGQNVTLSCEQNLNHDAMYWYRQDPGQGLRLIYYSQIVNDFQKGDIAEGYSVSREKKESFPLTVTSAQKNPTAFYLCASSISTSWDRGLNYGYTFGSGTRLTVV.

The chain links TRBV7-8 to TRBJ2-5; D is unresolved. Deletions cut 7 bases from V and 2 bases from J, with 5 bases between. Germline CDR1 SGHVS, CDR2 FQNEAQ. The CDR3 length is 11 residues. CDR3 protein: CASISQETQYF. In nucleotides, the CDR3 is TGTGCCAGCATTAGTCAAGAGACCCAGTACTTC.

The chain uses TRBV28 and TRBJ1-5; TRBD1 agrees at 7 bases. The CDR3 consists of 15 residues. The germline V gene has CDR1 MDHEN and CDR2 SYDVKM. After removal of 5 bases from V and 3 bases from J, the junction contained 7 bases not matched to a gene. CDR3 DNA sequence: TGTGCCAGCAGTCCGGGACAGAGAACCAATCAGCCCCAGCATTTT. Its protein product is CASSPGQRTNQPQHF. Supplemented by reference TRBV28 and TRBJ1-5, the full variable domain reads DVKVTQSSRYLVKRTGEKVFLECVQDMDHENMFWYRQDPGLGLRLIYFSYDVKMKEKGDIPEGYSVSREKKERFSLILESASTNQTSMYLCASSPGQRTNQPQHFGDGTRLSIL.

The DNA of the CDR3 is TGTGCCAGCAGTGACCTTTTCAGGGGCCACTACAATGAGCAGTTCTTC. Translating gives CASSDLFRGHYNEQFF. The rearrangement joins TRBV6-4 to TRBJ2-1, with D maybe TRBD1 (6 bases). The germline V gene has CDR1 MRHNA and CDR2 SNTAGT. V was shortened by 2 bases and J by 3 bases, with 14 bases between the two germline ends. The CDR3 loop spans 16 amino acids.

This clone was seen a single time. The chain employs TRBV29-1 and TRBJ1-1; D perhaps matches TRBD1 (5 bases). Trimming took off 5 bases at V and 3 bases at J, with 10 bases between the two ends. CDR1 is SQVTM and CDR2 is ANQGSEA in the germline V gene. This CDR3 contains 12 residues. CDR3 residues: CSVSGMDTEAFF. In DNA, the CDR3 is TGCAGCGTTTCAGGGATGGACACTGAAGCTTTCTTT.

The CDR3, as DNA: TGCGCCAGCAGCTCGGGACAGTACGAGCAGTACTTC. It codes for CASSSGQYEQYF. The chain couples TRBV5-1 to TRBJ2-7, with 7 bases fitting TRBD1. This CDR3 is 12 amino acids long. Losses at the gene ends were 3 bases for V and 4 bases for J; bases not matched to a gene: 1. Germline V gene data show CDR1 as SGHRS and CDR2 as YFSETQ.

V is TRBV25-1 and J is TRBJ2-1; D gene unclear. The CDR3 has 11 residues. Germline V gene lookup returns CDR1 MGHDK and CDR2 SYGVNS. V lost 3 bases and J 5 bases, leaving 2 bases between the germline ends. The CDR3, as DNA: TGTGCCAGCAGTGACGACAATGAGCAGTTCTTC. This encodes CASSDDNEQFF.

CDR3 in amino acids: CASSLLGALQETQYF. The DNA of the CDR3 is TGTGCCAGCAGTTTACTAGGGGCCCTCCAAGAGACCCAGTACTTC. The chain has TRBV28 and TRBJ2-5, with D possibly being TRBD1 (5 bases). Germline CDR1 and CDR2: MDHEN and SYDVKM. The CDR3 spans 15 residues. Deletions cut 2 bases from V and 1 base from J, with 11 bases between. The full variable domain, rest sourced from reference TRBV28 and TRBJ2-5, is DVKVTQSSRYLVKRTGEKVFLECVQDMDHENMFWYRQDPGLGLRLIYFSYDVKMKEKGDIPEGYSVSREKKERFSLILESASTNQTSMYLCASSLLGALQETQYFGPGTRLLVL.

The V and J genes are TRBV6-5 and TRBJ1-6; 10 bases match TRBD1. The CDR3 covers 15 residues. J gave up 14 bases and V 0 bases, and 7 bases lay outside the gene matches. The V gene's germline CDR1 is MNHEY and CDR2 SVGAGI. Written as DNA, the CDR3 is TGTGCCAGCAGTTACTCAGGGGACAGGGGCCGATCCCTCCACTTT. It translates to CASSYSGDRGRSLHF.

The V call is TRBV2, the J call TRBJ1-4; tentative D call: TRBD1 (6 bases). Per the germline V gene, CDR1 is SNHLY and CDR2 is FYNNEI. V lost 6 bases and J lost 3, with 17 bases in between. This CDR3 contains 16 residues. CDR3 sequence: CASRWGRYPANEKLFF. The CDR3, as DNA: TGTGCCAGCAGGTGGGGGCGATACCCCGCTAATGAAAAACTGTTTTTT.

V and J are TRBV2 and TRBJ2-3, with 16 bases identical to TRBD2. In germline, CDR1 is SNHLY, CDR2 FYNNEI. The CDR3 length is 16 residues. The trim removed 1 base at V and 6 bases at J, leaving 1 base unmatched. The CDR3 region has the DNA TGTGCCAGCAGTGAAGGGGGACTAGCGGGAGGGGATACGCAGTATTTT. It encodes CASSEGGLAGGDTQYF.